These 30 T cell receptor beta chains share one sample of origin, sequenced in a study of human T cells and chemical hapten exposure (dated by TCRdb to the early 2020s). The sample's time point label, decoded: pre-sensitization, week 0. The treatment or condition label here, explained by the study, means: therapeutic diphenylcyclopropenone sensitization with weekly scalp DPC. Libraries were constructed by RACE. Reads for this sample came from a NextSeq 500. Clones were called with MiXCR by TCRdb after fastp trimmed the public reads at Q25, and only in-frame beta chains were retained. Each record represents a unique CDR3 protein, reported with the most common genes and DNA among its rows. In all, the sample holds 150,000 to 200,000 distinct CDR3 sequences, and around 30% of those were seen once. The ten largest make up less than 3.5% of the sample. Source: whole blood, taken in connection with sensitization to the hapten diphenylcyclopropenone (DPC). The source is a woman aged 25 to 39 with alopecia areata. Some clones in this sample may be carry-over from other donors' samples.

The gene calls are TRBV4-2 and TRBJ1-3; D gene uncertain. The germline CDR1 and CDR2 sequences are LGHNA and YNFKEQ. The CDR3 runs to 14 residues. V was cut by 4 bases and J by 2 bases, with 9 bases left in between. In DNA form, the CDR3 reads TGTGCCAGCAGCCGCTACACCCCTGGAAACACCATATATTTT. It yields the protein CASSRYTPGNTIYF.

The chain combines TRBV5-1 with TRBJ1-1; D might be TRBD1 (5 bases). The V end lost 3 bases, the J end lost 7 bases, and 13 bases lay between the germline ends. The CDR3 spans 13 residues. CDR1 is SGHRS and CDR2 is YFSETQ in the germline V gene. CDR3 in amino acids: CASSSDRFNEAFF. The CDR3, as DNA: TGCGCCAGCAGCTCAGACAGATTCAATGAAGCTTTCTTT.

This chain links TRBV27 with TRBJ1-6; 8 bases are shared with TRBD1. The ends lost 5 bases at V and 9 bases at J; junction bases unmatched: 6. There are 14 residues in the CDR3. CDR1 MNHEY and CDR2 SMNVEV come from the germline V gene (reference sequence). CDR3 nucleotides: TGTGCCAGCAGTCAAAGGACAGGGATTTCACCCCTCCACTTT. The encoded protein is CASSQRTGISPLHF.

This clonotype turned up a few times. CDR3 sequence reads: CASNPDRGYGYTF. CDR3 in DNA: TGTGCCAGCAATCCGGACAGGGGCTATGGCTACACCTTC. The chain carries TRBV6-2 or TRBV6-3 and TRBJ1-2; 9 positions match TRBD1. The V segment lost 7 bases and the J segment 4 bases; nucleotides outside the gene matches: 4. The germline V gene encodes CDR1 MNHEY and CDR2 SVGEGT. The length of the CDR3 is 13 residues.

This clonotype has just a few counts. The rearrangement links TRBV6-2 or TRBV6-3 to TRBJ2-2; 8 bases line up with TRBD1. Germline V gives CDR1 MNHEY, CDR2 SVGEGT. V was clipped by 2 bases and J by 3 bases; unmatched bases: 8. The CDR3 contains 17 residues. CDR3 coding DNA: TGTGCCAGCAGTTACCTAGACGAGACAGGGGACACCGGGGAGCTGTTTTTT. Translating it yields CASSYLDETGDTGELFF.

V usage is TRBV27 and J usage is TRBJ1-2; TRBD1 is a possible D gene (6 bases). Germline loops: CDR1 MNHEY, CDR2 SMNVEV (reference sequence). This CDR3 is built from 16 residues. Deletions cut 4 bases from V and 8 bases from J, with 23 bases between. This CDR3 is CASSSRQASFSYGYTF. CDR3 coding DNA: TGTGCCAGCAGTTCCAGACAGGCTTCCTTCTCTTACGGCTACACCTTC.

This clonotype has ten or more counts. This chain connects TRBV7-9 to TRBJ2-3; TRBD1 agrees at 7 bases. In germline, CDR1 is SEHNR, CDR2 FQNEAQ (reference sequence). J lost 0 bases, V lost 5 bases, and 8 bases had no gene match. The CDR3 sequence is 16 residues long. The DNA for the CDR3 is TGTGCCAGCAGCCTAGAGGGGGCACTTAGCACAGATACGCAGTATTTT. Protein product: CASSLEGALSTDTQYF.

DNA of the CDR3: TGTGCCAGCAGTTCGGACAGGGTCGGTCAGCCCCAGCATTTT. As protein: CASSSDRVGQPQHF. This chain links TRBV28 with TRBJ1-5; 8 nucleotides match TRBD1. Germline CDR1 MDHEN, CDR2 SYDVKM. After removal of 4 bases from V and 6 bases from J, the junction contained 5 bases not matched to a gene. The CDR3 is made up of 14 amino acids.

The rearrangement joins TRBV10-3 to TRBJ2-5, with D hard to call. CDR1 is ENHRY, CDR2 SYGVKD, per germline. The CDR3 runs 13 residues. V lost 3 bases to trimming and J lost 5 bases, with 10 bases between them. The CDR3 spells CAISDWVGETQYF. The CDR3 DNA is TGTGCCATCAGTGACTGGGTCGGGGAGACCCAGTACTTC.

This chain links TRBV4-3 with TRBJ2-1; TRBD2 might be the D (6 bases). The CDR3 contains 15 residues. Trimming pared 0 bases from V and 8 bases from J, leaving 14 bases between. Germline V lookup: CDR1 LGHNA, CDR2 YSLEER. CDR3 sequence reads: CASSQDTAGLDEQFF. The CDR3 nucleotides read TGCGCCAGCAGCCAAGATACGGCGGGACTGGATGAGCAGTTCTTC.

This clonotype was seen more than once but under ten times. The rearrangement joins TRBV15 to TRBJ2-3; a possible D gene is TRBD1 (5 bases). Germline CDR1 and CDR2: LNHNV and YYDKDF (reference sequence). This CDR3 has 17 amino acids. V was shortened by 4 bases and J by 1 base, with 18 bases between the two germline ends. The CDR3 loop is CATSTRSRVAGTDTQYF. The CDR3 region has the DNA TGTGCCACCAGCACTCGTTCCAGGGTGGCTGGCACAGATACGCAGTATTTT. Variable domain in full (rest from reference TRBV15 and TRBJ2-3): DAMVIQNPRYQVTQFGKPVTLSCSQTLNHNVMYWYQQKSSQAPKLLFHYYDKDFNNEADTPDNFQSRRPNTSFCFLDIRSPGLGDTAMYLCATSTRSRVAGTDTQYFGPGTRLTVL.

CDR3 DNA sequence: TGTGCCAGCAGCTTAGATATTAACGGGAATACGCAGTATTTT. It is translated as CASSLDINGNTQYF. This chain connects TRBV11-2 to TRBJ2-3; D might be TRBD2 (5 bases). The V gene's germline CDR1 is SGHAT and CDR2 FQNNGV. V shed 0 bases and J shed 7 bases, with 11 bases lying between them. The CDR3 loop spans 14 amino acids. The full variable domain, rest sourced from reference TRBV11-2 and TRBJ2-3, is EAGVAQSPRYKIIEKRQSVAFWCNPISGHATLYWYQQILGQGPKLLIQFQNNGVVDDSQLPKDRFSAERLKGVDSTLKIQPAKLEDSAVYLCASSLDINGNTQYFGPGTRLTVL.

This clonotype has only a few counts. Written as DNA, the CDR3 is TGTGCCAGCAGCGTATACCTAGCGGGAGAAACAGATACGCAGTATTTT. It translates to CASSVYLAGETDTQYF. V is TRBV9 and J is TRBJ2-3; 10 bases are a match to TRBD2. This CDR3 is built from 16 residues. The ends lost 1 base at V and 3 bases at J; junction bases unmatched: 5. CDR1 is SGDLS and CDR2 is YYNGEE in the germline V gene.

The chain carries TRBV19 and TRBJ1-1, with D hard to call. Germline V CDR1 and CDR2: LNHDA, SQIVND (reference sequence). The V gene lost 1 base and the J gene lost 8 bases, with 8 bases spanning the gap. The length of the CDR3 is 12 residues. CDR3 sequence (DNA): TGTGCCAGTAGTATAGGAGGTTTAGAAGCTTTCTTT. Residues: CASSIGGLEAFF.

This clonotype was recorded a few times. The chain employs TRBV28 and TRBJ2-1, with a weak D call TRBD2 (5 bases). The CDR3 covers 14 residues. Trimming shortened V by 2 bases and J by 1 base, and 6 bases separated the two germline ends. CDR1 and CDR2 from the germline V gene are MDHEN and SYDVKM. CDR3 in DNA: TGTGCCAGCAGTTTAAGGGAGTCCTACAATGAGCAGTTCTTC. It is translated as CASSLRESYNEQFF.

The V and J genes are TRBV28 and TRBJ2-5, with 8 bases lining up with TRBD2. The CDR3 runs 16 residues. Looked up from germline, CDR1 is MDHEN and CDR2 is SYDVKM. Trimming took 5 bases from V and 3 from J; bases not matched to a gene: 11. The CDR3 region has the DNA TGTGCCAGCAGTAGGGTCGGGAGGGGTCGGGAAGAGACCCAGTACTTC. This gives the protein CASSRVGRGREETQYF.

V and J are TRBV29-1 and TRBJ2-5, with a possible D match to TRBD1 (5 bases). V was shortened by 5 bases and J by 1 base, with 11 bases between the two germline ends. Germline V gene sequence: CDR1 SQVTM, CDR2 ANQGSEA. This CDR3 has 13 residues. The CDR3 is CSVSKGPQETQYF. CDR3 nucleotides: TGCAGCGTTTCTAAGGGGCCCCAAGAGACCCAGTACTTC.

The chain links TRBV7-3 to TRBJ1-6, with unresolved D. The CDR3 has 13 residues. Trimming left V 3 bases short and J 9 bases short, with 9 bases between. The germline CDR1 and CDR2 sequences are SGHTA and FQGTGA. CDR3 amino acids: CASSFSRGSPLHF. CDR3 in DNA: TGTGCCAGCAGCTTTTCTCGGGGTTCACCCCTCCACTTT.

V and J are TRBV28 and TRBJ2-7; 8 bases align to TRBD1. V shed 7 bases and J 1 base; nucleotides not matched to a gene: 3. Germline loops: CDR1 MDHEN, CDR2 SYDVKM. The CDR3 totals 13 residues. DNA of the CDR3: TGTGCCAGCAAGGGGACAGGATCCTACGAGCAGTACTTC. Its protein product is CASKGTGSYEQYF.

The V and J genes are TRBV20-1 and TRBJ1-5, with a tentative D call TRBD1 (6 bases). Deletions cut 6 bases from V and 0 bases from J, with 12 bases between. Germline V CDR1 and CDR2: DFQATT, SNEGSKA (reference sequence). CDR3 size: 14 residues. The CDR3 here is CSAPGHSSNQPQHF. CDR3 nucleotide sequence: TGCAGTGCCCCGGGACACTCTAGCAATCAGCCCCAGCATTTT.

In regard to this clonotype: The junction departs from germline at one end; a sequencing error may be responsible. This chain connects TRBV7-3 to TRBJ1-1; D ambiguous. CDR1 SGHTA and CDR2 FQGTGA come from the germline V gene. This CDR3 has 14 amino acids. The CDR3, as DNA: TGTGCCAGCAGCTTAGCCGGCGGGAACGCTGAAGCTTTCTTT. This codes for CASSLAGGNAEAFF. Based on the CDR3 plus reference TRBV7-3 and TRBJ1-1, the full variable domain is GAGVSQTPSNKVTEKGKYVELRCDPISGHTALYWYRQSLGQGPEFLIYFQGTGAADDSGLPNDRFFAVRPEGSVSTLKIQRTERGDSAVYLCASSLAGGNAEAFFGQGTRLTVV.

This clonotype was counted only a few times. The CDR3: CASSLAQQGRSPLHF. In DNA, the CDR3 is TGTGCCAGCAGCTTAGCCCAACAGGGCCGTTCACCCCTCCACTTT. This rearrangement joins TRBV7-8 to TRBJ1-6; TRBD1 is a possible D gene (6 bases). Trimming took off 0 bases at V and 9 bases at J, with 12 bases between the two ends. Germline values: CDR1 SGHVS, CDR2 FQNEAQ. The length of the CDR3 is 15 residues.

The chain joins TRBV12-3 or TRBV12-4 to TRBJ1-2; D remains unclear. V was trimmed by 10 bases and J by 4 bases, leaving 19 bases between them. The CDR3 has 14 residues. The CDR3 DNA follows: TGTGCCACCTCGAGGGAGAGACTGGGCTATGGCTACACCTTC. Amino acids: CATSRERLGYGYTF.

This clonotype was counted between two and nine times. This chain connects TRBV6-2 or TRBV6-3 to TRBJ2-1, with 9 bases lining up with TRBD2. There are 16 residues in the CDR3. Per germline, CDR1 MNHEY and CDR2 SVGEGT. The J segment lost 6 bases and the V segment lost 2 bases, leaving 8 bases of the junction unmatched. The CDR3, as DNA: TGTGCCAGCAGTTACCCTCTTATAGCGGGAGCCAATGAGCAGTTCTTC. This encodes CASSYPLIAGANEQFF.

The chain recombines TRBV5-1 with TRBJ1-2; D call uncertain. This CDR3 contains 13 residues. Germline V gene data show CDR1 as SGHRS and CDR2 as YFSETQ. V gave up 0 bases and J gave up 4 bases, with 7 bases separating them. The CDR3 loop is CASSLATSYGYTF. In DNA, the CDR3 is TGCGCCAGCAGCTTGGCCACCAGCTATGGCTACACCTTC.

This chain joins TRBV28 and TRBJ1-1; D ambiguous. Germline V gene lookup returns CDR1 MDHEN and CDR2 SYDVKM. There are 14 residues in the CDR3. V lost 2 bases and J lost 3, with 10 bases in between. The CDR3 protein is CASSLGQAYTEAFF. For the CDR3, the DNA is TGTGCCAGCAGTTTAGGTCAAGCTTACACTGAAGCTTTCTTT.

The sample holds a few counts of this clonotype. The chain links TRBV29-1 to TRBJ2-5; tentative D call: TRBD2 (5 bases). This CDR3 region has 10 residues. The V gene's germline CDR1 is SQVTM and CDR2 ANQGSEA. V was clipped by 7 bases and J by 3 bases, with 6 bases between them. In DNA, the CDR3 is TGCAGCGCTAGCAAAGAGACCCAGTACTTC. Its translation is CSASKETQYF.

The chain uses TRBV5-1 and TRBJ2-3; TRBD2 matches at 7 bases. CDR3 size: 14 residues. The V gene's germline CDR1 is SGHRS and CDR2 YFSETQ. The V segment lost 1 base and the J segment 4 bases; nucleotides outside the gene matches: 3. The CDR3 DNA sequence: TGCGCCAGCAGCTTGTGGCTAGCGGCAGATACGCAGTATTTT. Its protein is CASSLWLAADTQYF.

This clonotype turned up a few times. The gene calls are TRBV20-1 and TRBJ2-3, with D possibly TRBD2 on 5 matching bases. CDR3 length equals 16 residues. Trimming removed 1 base at V and 6 bases at J, with 20 bases between. CDR1 is DFQATT, CDR2 SNEGSKA, per germline (reference sequence). CDR3 residues: CSARGWPGTSWDTQYF. The CDR3 DNA follows: TGCAGTGCTAGAGGTTGGCCGGGAACTTCTTGGGATACGCAGTATTTT.

The chain has TRBV20-1 and TRBJ1-5; a weak D match, TRBD1 (5 bases). Trimming pared 3 bases from V and 5 bases from J, leaving 11 bases between. CDR3 size: 13 residues. The germline gives CDR1 DFQATT, CDR2 SNEGSKA (reference sequence). The CDR3: CSARKQEDQPQHF. Written as DNA, the CDR3 is TGCAGTGCTAGGAAACAGGAGGATCAGCCCCAGCATTTT.